This TCR beta chain was sequenced in a study of blood T cells in healthy people across ages. This CDR3 has 16 amino acids. With 1 base removed from V and 0 bases from J, the gap between germline ends came to 10 bases. Germline values: CDR1 SGHTA, CDR2 FQGNSA. Through a sample-barcoded 5' primer and a J-beta primer mix, a second PCR was run for about 7 to 12 cycles. A tag from a template-switch adaptor with 12 random nucleotides marked each cDNA molecule. In TCRdb, the 5' RACE reads were re-called with MiXCR into one record per CDR3 protein. The sample has about 1.8 million distinct CDR3 sequences, around half seen once; the top ten hold roughly 2.1%. Study-level findings and limits: A strong correlation was found between TCR beta diversity and the percentage of naive T cells.

Every donor contributed roughly 10 milliliters of peripheral blood by blood draw. The table lists this clonotype with many counts. Antigen unknown. This TCR was sampled from a woman in her thirties or forties in good health. The V and J genes are TRBV7-2 and TRBJ2-1; possible D gene TRBD2, 7 bases. Sequenced input: blood. The CDR3 region has the DNA TGTGCCAGCAGCTTAGTTGGGGGGGCCTCCTACAATGAGCAGTTCTTC. It translates to CASSLVGGASYNEQFF.